This is a list of T cell receptor beta chains from one sample in a study of T cell repertoires in breast cancer. TCRdb itself ran the emulsion pairing reads through MiXCR, one entry per CDR3 protein. The table records about 40,000 distinct CDR3 sequences, about 48% of them present only once. Material: CD8+ T cells. Receptor source: a pool of human donors with breast cancer or a healthy control (not recorded which). CDR3s include the opening cysteine and the closing phenylalanine or tryptophan. A D gene is named only where the DNA matches it firmly. A row's size may be missing; if present it is once, few, many or a size class.

-	19	TRBV11-2	TRBJ2-1	TRBD2	TGTGCCAGCAGCTCGACACGGGACGCCGGGCAGCTTGCGGGGGGTGAGCAGTTCTTC	CASSSTRDAGQLAGGEQFF
-	16	TRBV20-1	TRBJ1-2	-	TGCAGCCCGCGCCGACTTGACAGCCTAGAGGGCTATGGCTACACCTTC	CSPRRLDSLEGYGYTF
-	13	TRBV6-5	TRBJ2-7	-	TGTGCCAGCAGCCATGAACGTAGGGCCGAGCAGTACTTC	CASSHERRAEQYF
-	14	TRBV2	TRBJ1-5	-	TGTGCCAGCAGCCAGGGAGGGCGCAATCAGCCCCAGCATTTT	CASSQGGRNQPQHF
-	15	TRBV4-1	TRBJ1-2	-	TGCGCCAGCAGCCAAGAGTCCAGCCGTCCCTATGGCTACACCTTC	CASSQESSRPYGYTF
-	13	TRBV19	TRBJ1-1	TRBD1	TGTGCCAGTAGTATAGCCCGACAGGGTGAAGCTTTCTTT	CASSIARQGEAFF
-	14	TRBV20-1	TRBJ1-6	TRBD1	TGCAGTGCTGAGACAGGGGGTTATAATTCACCCCTCCACTTT	CSAETGGYNSPLHF
few	11	TRBV12-3/TRBV12-4	TRBJ1-2	-	TGTGCCAGCAGCTCCTTCTATGGCTACACCTTC	CASSSFYGYTF
-	15	TRBV2	TRBJ1-5	-	TGTGCCAGCAGTTCCTCACAGGTTAGCAATCAACCCCAGCATTTT	CASSSSQVSNQPQHF
-	14	TRBV3-1	TRBJ1-2	TRBD1	TGTGCCAGCAGCCTGGGGACAGGGAACTATGGCTACACCTTC	CASSLGTGNYGYTF
-	14	TRBV19	TRBJ1-6	-	TGTGCCAGTAGTCTCTGGACAGTTAATTCACCCCTCCACTTT	CASSLWTVNSPLHF
-	15	TRBV7-8	TRBJ1-1	-	TGTGCCAGCAGCGAACGGGGGGGTATCGGGACTGAAGCTTTCTTT	CASSERGGIGTEAFF
large	14	TRBV6-1	TRBJ2-1	TRBD2	TGTGCCAGCAACGGGGGGGCCATTAACAATGAGCAGTTCTTC	CASNGGAINNEQFF
few	13	TRBV2	TRBJ1-2	-	TGTGCCAGCAGTGATAAGGCTATCCATGGCTACACCTTC	CASSDKAIHGYTF
-	15	TRBV11-2	TRBJ1-2	-	TGTGCCAGCAGCTTAACCTTGGGGGCTGACTATGGCTACACCTTC	CASSLTLGADYGYTF
medium-sized	15	TRBV3-1	TRBJ2-1	-	TGTGCCAGCAGCCAAGAATGGTTAGTTTCGAGTGAGCAGTTCTTC	CASSQEWLVSSEQFF
few	14	TRBV3-1	TRBJ2-1	-	TGTGCCAGCAGCTCCCGGACCTTTTACAATGAGCAGTTCTTC	CASSSRTFYNEQFF
few	14	TRBV6-5	TRBJ2-7	-	TGTGCCAGCAGTTACTCGCCGGGGGACTACGAGCAGTACTTC	CASSYSPGDYEQYF
-	15	TRBV5-1	TRBJ2-7	TRBD2	TGCGCCAGCAGTTCTCTGACTAGCGGGACCTACGAGCAGTACTTC	CASSSLTSGTYEQYF
-	16	TRBV29-1	TRBJ2-1	TRBD1	TGCAGCGTTGCCCTTCCCGACAGGGGGCTAGTCAATGAGCAGTTCTTC	CSVALPDRGLVNEQFF
-	13	TRBV5-1	TRBJ2-7	-	TGCGCCAGCAGCTTGGAAAGATTATACGAGCAGTACTTC	CASSLERLYEQYF
-	16	TRBV3-1	TRBJ2-3	-	TGTGCCGGCAGCCAAGCTCGACAGGCCGGCACAGACACGCAGTATTTT	CAGSQARQAGTDTQYF
-	9	TRBV2	TRBJ1-5	-	TGTGCCAGCGGGCGGCCCCAGCATTTT	CASGRPQHF
few	15	TRBV27	TRBJ2-7	TRBD1	TGTGCCAGCAGTCTGACAGGGGGGTCAACCTACGAGCAGTACTTC	CASSLTGGSTYEQYF
few	15	TRBV4-1	TRBJ1-5	-	TGCGCCAGCAGCCGAACCTCAGGGGACAATCAGCCCCAGCATTTT	CASSRTSGDNQPQHF
few	15	TRBV20-1	TRBJ2-5	-	TGCAGTGCTCTGTTCAGGACAGCCTTACAAGAGACCCAGTACTTC	CSALFRTALQETQYF
-	13	TRBV30	TRBJ1-1	-	TGTGCCTGGAGTGTAGTGAGGTACACTGAAGCTTTCTTT	CAWSVVRYTEAFF
many	12	TRBV27	TRBJ1-5	-	TGTGCCAGCAGGCAGGGGAATCAGCCCCAGCATTTT	CASRQGNQPQHF
-	14	TRBV2	TRBJ2-3	-	TGTGCCAGCAGTGACATGGCGCCCCCTGTTCCGCAGTATTTT	CASSDMAPPVPQYF
-	16	TRBV20-1	TRBJ2-3	TRBD2	TGCAGTGCTAGAGACCACCTAGCGGGGGACACAGATACGCAGTATTTT	CSARDHLAGDTDTQYF
few	14	TRBV7-9	TRBJ1-1	-	TGTGCCAGCAGCTTGGGGGGTTCCGACACTGAAGCTTTCTTT	CASSLGGSDTEAFF
-	16	TRBV2	TRBJ2-3	TRBD2	TGTGTCAGCAGTGGGGGTAGCGGGACTAACACAGATACGCGGTATTTT	CVSSGGSGTNTDTRYF
-	14	TRBV18	TRBJ2-3	TRBD2	TGTGCCAGCTCACCACCGGGCGGGGGTAATACGCAGTATTTT	CASSPPGGGNTQYF
-	15	TRBV7-2	TRBJ2-1	TRBD2	TGTGCCAGCAGGCCCGGACTAGCGGGATACAATGAGCAGTTCTTC	CASRPGLAGYNEQFF
-	15	TRBV20-1	TRBJ1-1	-	TGCAGTGCTAGTAGGCCTACCCTCATAAACACTGAAGCTTTCTTT	CSASRPTLINTEAFF
many	15	TRBV20-1	TRBJ1-2	TRBD1	TGCAGTGCTAGTGGAAAGGGACAGGGGTACTATGGCTACACCTTC	CSASGKGQGYYGYTF
-	11	TRBV6-5	TRBJ1-1	-	TGTGCCAGCGGTCGTCAAACTGAAGCTTTCTTT	CASGRQTEAFF
-	14	TRBV5-1	TRBJ2-5	-	TGCGCCAGCAGCTTGGATTGGCAGCAAGAGACCCAGTACTTC	CASSLDWQQETQYF
-	14	TRBV19	TRBJ1-5	TRBD1	TGTGCCAGTAGTACCCGACAGGGCCGACAGCCCCAGCATTTT	CASSTRQGRQPQHF
once	16	TRBV9	TRBJ2-3	-	TGTGCCAGCAGCGATAGACGCGGGAAATCCGCAGATACGCAGTATTTT	CASSDRRGKSADTQYF
many	14	TRBV4-2	TRBJ1-1	-	TGTGCCAGCAGCCACCCGGACAGGAACACTGAAGCTTTCTTT	CASSHPDRNTEAFF
-	17	TRBV7-2	TRBJ1-2	TRBD1	TGTGCCAGCAGCTTAGGGGGGACAGGGGATTCTAACTATGGCTACACCTTC	CASSLGGTGDSNYGYTF
many	15	TRBV6-2/TRBV6-3	TRBJ1-5	-	TGTGCCAGCAGGCCGATTGGGACAAGAGATCAGCCCCAGCATTTT	CASRPIGTRDQPQHF
-	14	TRBV2	TRBJ2-3	-	TGTGCCAGCGCGCAGACTCTACCAGGAGATACGCAGTATTTT	CASAQTLPGDTQYF
few	10	TRBV6-1	TRBJ1-2	-	TGTGCCAGCGGAGGCTATGGCTACACCTTC	CASGGYGYTF
-	17	TRBV18	TRBJ2-1	TRBD2	TGTGCCAGCTCACCATACCAAGCGGGGGGCCTCCACAATGAGCAGTTCTTC	CASSPYQAGGLHNEQFF
few	17	TRBV12-3/TRBV12-4	TRBJ2-1	TRBD2	TGTGCCAGCAGTCATGGACTAGCGGGAATCTCCTACAATGAGCAGTTCTTC	CASSHGLAGISYNEQFF